The 15 T cell receptor beta chains below were found in one sample sequenced in a study of beta chain features in type 1 diabetes. Notes on the study in general: There was a moderate but significant shortening of TCRB CDR3s in all four CD4+ subsets of Type 1 diabetes patients.

Expressed TCRB transcripts were sequenced because the isolated RNA had all been reverse transcribed beforehand. Produced via immunoSEQ multiplex PCR; TCRdb's table is partial and in-frame only. The top ten clones hold approximately 0.85% of a sample with roughly 180,000 clones, approximately 7.8% of them seen once. No antigens are known for them. Sequencing was carried out using central memory CD4+ T cells from blood. The receptors derive from a woman aged 40 to 49 with type 1 diabetes.

This clone was found a few times. The chain joins TRBV6-5 to TRBJ2-3; TRBD1 is a possible D gene (6 bases). This CDR3 is built from 15 residues. Germline CDR1 MNHEY, CDR2 SVGAGI. With 8 bases removed from V and 0 bases from J, the gap between germline ends came to 15 bases. CDR3 protein: CASSWDKLSTDTQYF. The CDR3 DNA reads as TGTGCCAGCTCCTGGGACAAACTTAGCACAGATACGCAGTATTTT.

This clone appeared once. The V and J genes are TRBV27 and TRBJ1-4, with D perhaps TRBD1 (5 bases). Looked up from germline, CDR1 is MNHEY and CDR2 is SMNVEV (reference sequence). Trimming shortened V by 8 bases and J by 11 bases, and 21 bases separated the two germline ends. CDR3 length: 14 residues. The CDR3 sequence is CASAEDTARRKLFF. CDR3 nucleotides: TGTGCCAGCGCTGAGGACACTGCTCGGCGGAAACTGTTTTTT.

This clone has a handful of counts. The CDR3 protein is CASRHDRNSSPLHF. CDR3 coding DNA: TGTGCCAGCAGACATGACAGAAATTCTTCACCCCTCCACTTT. This chain connects TRBV7-2 to TRBJ1-6; possibly TRBD1 for D (5 bases). CDR3 length equals 14 residues. Looked up from germline, CDR1 is SGHTA and CDR2 is FQGNSA. V was cut by 6 bases and J by 9 bases, with 15 bases left in between.

This clone was seen a few times. The genes are TRBV28 and TRBJ1-2; 7 positions match TRBD1. CDR3 length: 15 residues. After removal of 5 bases from V and 8 bases from J, the junction contained 14 bases not matched to a gene. Germline V CDR1 and CDR2: MDHEN, SYDVKM. CDR3 DNA: TGTGCCAGCAGTCCCTCCCTGACAGGGATCCGCGGCTACACCTTC. This translates into CASSPSLTGIRGYTF.

This clone was observed many times. The chain couples TRBV10-3 to TRBJ2-1, with a tentative D call TRBD2 (5 bases). Trimming removed 4 bases from V and 5 bases from J, with 15 bases in between. Per germline, CDR1 ENHRY and CDR2 SYGVKD. The CDR3 has 15 residues. The CDR3 reads CAISGVPGSDNEQFF. DNA for the CDR3: TGTGCCATCAGTGGGGTCCCGGGGAGTGACAATGAGCAGTTCTTC.

In this sample, this clone turned up a few times. V gene TRBV4-3 combines with J gene TRBJ1-2, with TRBD1 as a possible D gene (5 bases). Germline assignment: CDR1 LGHNA and CDR2 YSLEER. V was cut by 0 bases and J by 7 bases, with 12 bases left in between. This CDR3 contains 14 residues. The CDR3 DNA follows: TGCGCCAGCAGCCAAGATTGGCAGGGCGGTGGCTACACCTTC. Residues: CASSQDWQGGGYTF.

This clone appeared many times. J is TRBJ2-1 and V is TRBV19, with TRBD1 matching over 10 bases. The germline CDR1 and CDR2 sequences are LNHDA and SQIVND (reference sequence). CDR3 length: 14 amino acids. The V and J ends lost 3 bases and 7 bases, in that order; junction bases with no gene match: 3. The CDR3, as DNA: TGTGCCAGTAGTATGGACAGGGGGGTGAATGAGCAGTTCTTC. Encoded protein: CASSMDRGVNEQFF.

The CDR3 loop is CASRGGQGNYGYTF. CDR3 bases: TGTGCCAGCAGGGGGGGACAGGGGAACTATGGCTACACCTTC. The J gene is TRBJ1-2, the V gene TRBV2; 10 nucleotides align to TRBD1. The germline gives CDR1 SNHLY, CDR2 FYNNEI. There are 14 residues in the CDR3. V lost 6 bases and J lost 2; bases outside the gene matches: 3.

This clone was counted between two and nine times. The J gene is TRBJ2-3, the V gene TRBV28; D may be TRBD1 (5 bases). The CDR3 has 12 residues. Germline CDR1 is MDHEN and CDR2 is SYDVKM. V lost 6 bases to trimming and J lost 3 bases, with 7 bases between them. The CDR3 loop is CASRTATDTQYF. Here the CDR3 DNA reads TGTGCCAGCAGGACAGCGACAGATACGCAGTATTTT.

The chain is built from TRBV23-1 and TRBJ2-7, with D possibly being TRBD2 (5 bases). Being an ORF, TRBV23-1 has a function that is uncertain. The CDR3 extends over 15 amino acids. Trimming took off 0 bases at V and 5 bases at J, with 14 bases between the two ends. CDR3: CASSQSARTPNEQYF. As DNA, the CDR3 is TGCGCCAGCAGTCAATCCGCGCGGACTCCTAACGAGCAGTACTTC.

The table lists this clone with a count of one. This chain uses TRBV15 with TRBJ2-5; D is ambiguous. The CDR3 extends over 13 amino acids. Deletions cut 3 bases from V and 5 bases from J, with 10 bases between. In germline, CDR1 is LNHNV, CDR2 YYDKDF (reference sequence). CDR3 in DNA: TGTGCCACCAGCAGTGACCCGAGGGAGACCCAGTACTTC. As protein: CATSSDPRETQYF. Full variable domain (rest looked up from reference TRBV15 and TRBJ2-5): DAMVIQNPRYQVTQFGKPVTLSCSQTLNHNVMYWYQQKSSQAPKLLFHYYDKDFNNEADTPDNFQSRRPNTSFCFLDIRSPGLGDTAMYLCATSSDPRETQYFGPGTRLLVL.

DNA of the CDR3: TGTGCCAGCAGTTTAGGGGGCAGTGCTTACGAGCAGTACTTC. Protein: CASSLGGSAYEQYF. The chain combines TRBV28 with TRBJ2-7; D is perhaps TRBD1 (6 bases). There are 14 residues in the CDR3. Germline V gene data show CDR1 as MDHEN and CDR2 as SYDVKM. Trimming took off 2 bases at V and 4 bases at J, with 12 bases between the two ends.

This clone turned up a few times. The chain is built from TRBV5-1 and TRBJ1-6, with D unclear. This CDR3 region has 13 residues. CDR1 is SGHRS and CDR2 is YFSETQ in the germline V gene. V lost 5 bases, J lost 8 bases, and 11 bases lay in between. The CDR3 here is CASRPLTDSPLHF. The CDR3 bases are TGCGCCAGCAGACCCCTCACGGATTCACCCCTCCACTTT.

This clone appeared a few times. This chain links TRBV27 with TRBJ2-4; TRBD1 matches 9 bases. The CDR3 extends over 14 amino acids. Germline lookup yields CDR1 MNHEY and CDR2 SMNVEV (reference sequence). V lost 5 bases, J lost 4 bases, and 3 bases stayed unmatched. DNA of the CDR3: TGTGCCAGCAGTCCCGGGACAGGGAAAAACATTCAGTACTTC. This translates into CASSPGTGKNIQYF.

The chain couples TRBV18 to TRBJ2-7; 7 positions match TRBD1. Germline lookup yields CDR1 KGHSH and CDR2 LQKENI. V was clipped by 3 bases and J by 6 bases; unmatched bases: 8. The CDR3 is 14 residues long. The CDR3 sequence: CASSPETGEGEQYF. As DNA, the CDR3 is TGTGCCAGCTCACCTGAAACAGGGGAAGGCGAGCAGTACTTC.